The entry that follows covers one TCR beta chain sequence. Germline V CDR1 and CDR2: SGHKS, YYEKEE (reference sequence). The length of the CDR3 is 15 residues. Germline trimming cut 4 bases from V and 6 bases from J; bases unmatched to any gene: 9. Original processing methods: Estimated nucleated cell counts came from reference gene primer amplification. TCRdb's table, derived via immunoSEQ multiplex PCR, lists solely in-frame clones and lacks some. V and J calls and clone size are given by that table; D and trimming were obtained from the DNA. In the table there are roughly 100,000 clones, approximately 80% of which are singletons. The data are from a study of blood T cell repertoires in COVID-19. In the study overall: Whether acute or convalescent, the COVID-19 samples came from the United States, Italy and Spain. T cells, B-cell-depleted T cells, or PBMCs provided the cDNA or gDNA that served as material.

The sequencing sample was made of peripheral blood. The clonotype comes from a man in his 60s with acute or convalescent COVID-19. The chain joins TRBV5-5 to TRBJ2-1; 8 bases match TRBD2. CDR3 sequence (DNA): TGTGCCAGCAGCCCCCCAAGCGGGAGTTTCAATGAGCAGTTCTTC. This sequence encodes CASSPPSGSFNEQFF.